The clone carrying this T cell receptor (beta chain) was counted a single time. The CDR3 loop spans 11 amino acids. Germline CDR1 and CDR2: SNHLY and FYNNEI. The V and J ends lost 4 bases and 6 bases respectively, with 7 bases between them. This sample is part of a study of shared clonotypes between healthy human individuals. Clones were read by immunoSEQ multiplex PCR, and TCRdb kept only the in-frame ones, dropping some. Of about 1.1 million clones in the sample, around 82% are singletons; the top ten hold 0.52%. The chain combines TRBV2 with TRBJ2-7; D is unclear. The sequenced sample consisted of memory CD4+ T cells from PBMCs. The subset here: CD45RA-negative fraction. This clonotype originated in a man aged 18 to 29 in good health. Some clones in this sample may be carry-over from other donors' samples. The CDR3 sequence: CASSARSEQYF. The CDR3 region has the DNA TGTGCCAGCAGTGCGCGGTCCGAGCAGTACTTC.